A selection of T cell receptor beta chains follows, all from one sample in a study of OX40 agonist ivuxolimab in advanced cancers. The data were produced by immunoSEQ multiplex PCR, yet TCRdb's version contains in-frame clones alone and is incomplete. The data contain around 32,000 clones, roughly 90% of them seen just once; the ten biggest clones take up 26%. The sample consisted of CD4+ or CD8+ T cells sorted from blood, taken in a trial of the OX40 agonist ivuxolimab. Receptors originate from an adult with an advanced solid tumor such as melanoma, head and neck, liver or kidney cancer. Both conserved end residues are trimmed from each CDR3. Only part of the rows carry a size: once, few, many, or a class if the clone is expanded.

V gene	J gene	clone size	CDR3 protein
TRBV19	TRBJ1-6	.	ASSIEKGDNSPLH
TRBV27	TRBJ2-1	.	ASGTPEQF
TRBV5-4	TRBJ2-7	.	ASSWGGVALEQY
TRBV30	TRBJ2-7	.	ACGAETSLDEQY
TRBV7-3	TRBJ2-1	.	ASSLSQGGTKQF
TRBV28	TRBJ1-5	.	ASSLGARQPQH
TRBV4-1	TRBJ2-3	.	ASSQVVAQGNTDTQY
TRBV9	TRBJ2-7	.	ASSAGTGGYEQY
TRBV28	TRBJ2-3	.	ASSLVGEIIVSTDTQY
TRBV7-9	TRBJ1-1	.	ASSSGRDLNTEAF
TRBV10-3	TRBJ2-5	.	AISESSGRAYGAETQY
TRBV9	TRBJ2-1	.	ASSVTGESNEQF
TRBV11-2	TRBJ2-5	.	ASNHGDLETQY
TRBV30	TRBJ2-3	.	AWKVTGSYTDTQY
TRBV30	TRBJ1-1	.	AWRDPTFPEAF
TRBV5-1	TRBJ1-1	.	ASSLVGTEAF
TRBV30	TRBJ1-1	.	AWSQQIEAF
TRBV7-9	TRBJ2-3	.	ASSFAGPDTQY
TRBV9	TRBJ1-4	few	ASSLSNEKLF
TRBV5-1	TRBJ2-2	.	ASSLVMAGGTGELF
TRBV6-5	TRBJ2-7	.	ASSYRGPNEQY
TRBV28	TRBJ2-5	.	ASSLLGEETQY
TRBV5-1	TRBJ2-1	.	ASSLAGNRNNEQF
TRBV28	TRBJ1-1	.	ASSSPSTEAF
TRBV4-1	TRBJ2-1	.	ASSHLAGNLDEQF
TRBV7-9	TRBJ2-4	few	ASRGPQNIQY
TRBV6-5	TRBJ2-1	once	ASSYGTGGGNEQF
TRBV19	TRBJ2-1	.	ASSIAGGLGDEQF
TRBV27	TRBJ2-7	.	ASSFGSGGAYEQY
TRBV6-1	TRBJ2-7	few	ASSTTSANVEQY
TRBV28	TRBJ2-7	.	ASSLRGPPLYEQY
TRBV10-3	TRBJ2-7	.	AISEQGAYEQY
TRBV4-1	TRBJ1-1	.	ASSHRFGGNTEAF
TRBV29-1	TRBJ1-1	.	SVESSSGRAYTEAF
TRBV4-1	TRBJ1-3	.	ASSQDWGAGNTIY
TRBV7-8	TRBJ1-2	few	ASRVDHSNYGYT
TRBV13	TRBJ2-2	.	ASSLPENTGELF
TRBV27	TRBJ2-6	.	ASSWGANVLT
TRBV10-3	TRBJ2-7	.	AISGRGSSDEQY
TRBV27	TRBJ2-1	.	ASSFVRDNEQF